Each of the 28 T cell receptor beta chains below was sequenced from the same sample in a study of T-cell memory formation after mild COVID-19. Each CDR3 protein is one row after TCRdb ran MiXCR on the 5' RACE reads. The repertoire has hundreds of thousands of distinct CDR3 sequences, roughly 18% of them found once; the top ten carry more than 10%. The sequencing sample was made of PBMCs or a T cell subset sorted from them (not recorded which). These receptors were taken from an adult woman who had mild COVID-19 (a few samples of this study predate the infection). Cell type and time point are not known.

This clonotype was counted ten times or more. J is TRBJ2-7 and V is TRBV7-9, with 8 nucleotides matching TRBD1. CDR3 length: 13 residues. The germline CDR1 and CDR2 sequences are SEHNR and FQNEAQ (reference sequence). J lost 3 bases, V lost 5 bases, and 3 bases had no gene match. The CDR3 DNA follows: TGTGCCAGCAGCCAAACAGGGGGCTACGAGCAGTACTTC. Amino acids: CASSQTGGYEQYF.

The chain links TRBV12-3 or TRBV12-4 to TRBJ1-2, with no clear D. The CDR3 contains 13 residues. Trimming removed 1 base from V and 14 bases from J, with 17 bases in between. CDR3 protein: CASSLGFRGGLTF. The CDR3 region has the DNA TGTGCCAGCAGTTTAGGTTTTCGGGGTGGCTTGACCTTC.

The chain uses TRBV20-1 and TRBJ2-1; 7 nucleotides agree with TRBD1. Trimming at V came to 0 bases and at J to 5 bases, leaving 10 bases not matched to a gene. The germline V gene has CDR1 DFQATT and CDR2 SNEGSKA (reference sequence). The CDR3 consists of 16 residues. The CDR3 loop reads CSARDRSQGSHNEQFF. The CDR3 DNA reads as TGCAGTGCTAGAGATCGGTCACAGGGGTCACACAATGAGCAGTTCTTC.

This clonotype showed up many times. V usage is TRBV27 and J usage is TRBJ2-1; the match to TRBD2 covers 9 bases. The CDR3 consists of 16 residues. Germline V gene lookup returns CDR1 MNHEY and CDR2 SMNVEV (reference sequence). The junction had 9 bases not matched to a gene; V was cut back by 0 bases and J by 9 bases. The chain's CDR3 is CASSLSGGRAEGEQFF. As DNA, the CDR3 is TGTGCCAGCAGTTTATCGGGCGGGAGGGCAGAAGGTGAGCAGTTCTTC.

The J gene is TRBJ2-1, the V gene TRBV6-2 or TRBV6-3; no reliable D call. The CDR3 is made up of 15 amino acids. Trimming shortened V by 7 bases and J by 5 bases, and 18 bases separated the two germline ends. The germline CDR1 and CDR2 sequences are MNHEY and SVGEGT. The CDR3 DNA reads TGTGCCAGCAAGGAAGGACGGGCATTTAACAATGAGCAGTTCTTC. Amino acid sequence: CASKEGRAFNNEQFF.

A few counts support this clonotype. The genes are TRBV20-1 and TRBJ2-1; D is undetermined. The CDR3 spans 15 residues. Germline V gene lookup returns CDR1 DFQATT and CDR2 SNEGSKA (reference sequence). The V end was cut by 6 bases, the J end by 4 bases, with 19 bases between. CDR3 DNA: TGCAGTGCCACGCCGACGGGCCGAAGGTACAATGAGCAGTTCTTC. It codes for CSATPTGRRYNEQFF.

The rearrangement uses TRBV6-1 and TRBJ1-5, with 8 bases matching TRBD1. J lost 11 bases, V lost 3 bases, and 3 bases had no gene match. Germline V gene data show CDR1 as MNHNS and CDR2 as SASEGT. CDR3 length: 12 amino acids. The CDR3 here is CASSEYRGAQHF. CDR3 nucleotides: TGTGCCAGCAGTGAGTACAGGGGGGCCCAGCATTTT.

In nucleotides, the CDR3 is TGTGCCAGCAGCCAAGGCGGGGGGGCCCGTCGTGGGGAGACCCAGTACTTC. It specifies CASSQGGGARRGETQYF. This chain uses TRBV3-1 with TRBJ2-5; 9 bases align to TRBD2. The germline CDR1 and CDR2 sequences are LGHDT and YNNKEL (reference sequence). J was trimmed by 5 bases and V by 1 base; bases with no gene match: 11. This CDR3 contains 17 residues.

This clonotype was observed a few times. V usage is TRBV5-1 and J usage is TRBJ2-2; D might be TRBD1 or TRBD2, each matching 6 bases. The germline V and J ends were trimmed by 7 bases and 3 bases, with 19 bases remaining between them. CDR3 length: 16 residues. Germline CDR1 SGHRS, CDR2 YFSETQ. CDR3 nucleotide sequence: TGCGCCAGCGTCAAATCCGGGGGCTGGGACACCGGGGAGCTGTTTTTT. Protein: CASVKSGGWDTGELFF.

This sequence joins TRBV7-8 and TRBJ1-1; D not resolved. CDR3 length: 11 amino acids. V was clipped by 1 base and J by 10 bases, with 7 bases between them. The germline CDR1 and CDR2 sequences are SGHVS and FQNEAQ. Here the CDR3 DNA reads TGTGCCAGCAGCTTAGATCGAGGAGCTTTCTTT. Its protein product is CASSLDRGAFF.

V and J are TRBV19 and TRBJ2-7, with 7 nucleotides matching TRBD2. Trimming cost V 6 bases and J 2 bases; bases outside gene matches: 10. This CDR3 region has 15 residues. Germline lookup yields CDR1 LNHDA and CDR2 SQIVND (reference sequence). CDR3 nucleotides: TGTGCCAGTAGATTCGGGTCGGGGGGAACCTACGAGCAGTACTTC. Translating gives CASRFGSGGTYEQYF.

The CDR3 is CSARDRRGIAGELFF. As DNA, the CDR3 is TGCAGTGCTAGAGATCGGCGCGGAATCGCCGGGGAGCTGTTTTTT. V and J are TRBV20-1 and TRBJ2-2; D not resolved. V lost 0 bases and J 6 bases, leaving 14 bases between the germline ends. The CDR3 sequence is 15 residues long. Germline CDR1 is DFQATT and CDR2 is SNEGSKA (reference sequence).

This clonotype was picked up many times. The CDR3 sequence is CAISAGAGWNTGELFF. CDR3 sequence (DNA): TGTGCCATCAGTGCGGGGGCTGGGTGGAACACCGGGGAGCTGTTTTTT. V is TRBV10-3 and J is TRBJ2-2; possibly TRBD1 or TRBD2 for D (6 bases each). The CDR3 covers 16 residues. The germline V gene has CDR1 ENHRY and CDR2 SYGVKD. Trimming shortened V by 4 bases and J by 1 base, and 13 bases separated the two germline ends.

V and J are TRBV7-9 and TRBJ2-2, with TRBD2 matching 8 bases. The CDR3 runs 16 residues. In germline, CDR1 is SEHNR, CDR2 FQNEAQ (reference sequence). The trim removed 5 bases at V and 5 bases at J, leaving 10 bases unmatched. CDR3 DNA: TGTGCCAGCAGCCCCAGGACTAGCATCGGGACCGGGGAGCTGTTTTTT. The encoded protein is CASSPRTSIGTGELFF.

The chain links TRBV6-1 to TRBJ2-7; a possible D gene is TRBD2 (5 bases). This CDR3 is built from 14 residues. Trimming left V 8 bases short and J 3 bases short, with 17 bases between. Germline loops: CDR1 MNHNS, CDR2 SASEGT. In DNA, the CDR3 is TGTGCCAGCCGGAGGTCAGAACTGTTCTACGAGCAGTACTTC. Amino acid sequence: CASRRSELFYEQYF.

This clonotype was seen a few times. The chain uses TRBV7-9 and TRBJ1-2; D may be TRBD1 (6 bases). The germline CDR1 and CDR2 sequences are SEHNR and FQNEAQ (reference sequence). This CDR3 spans 11 amino acids. The V end lost 6 bases, the J end lost 6 bases, and 8 bases lay between the germline ends. The CDR3 DNA reads TGTGCCAGCAGTCACAGGGATGGCTACACCTTC. Its translation is CASSHRDGYTF.

This clonotype was seen a handful of times. The rearrangement uses TRBV6-2 or TRBV6-3 and TRBJ2-2; no clear D gene. This CDR3 comprises 14 residues. V was cut by 4 bases and J by 3 bases, with 9 bases left in between. Germline V gene sequence: CDR1 MNHEY, CDR2 SVGEGT. This CDR3 reads CASSFTPHTGELFF. The CDR3 DNA is TGTGCCAGCAGTTTTACACCTCACACCGGGGAGCTGTTTTTT.

The gene calls are TRBV14 and TRBJ1-1; D perhaps matches TRBD1 (5 bases). The germline gives CDR1 SGHDN, CDR2 FVKESK. The CDR3 spans 15 residues. Trimming removed 2 bases at V and 1 base at J, with 11 bases between. The CDR3 is CASSQTGAANTEAFF. The CDR3 DNA is TGTGCCAGCAGCCAAACCGGGGCTGCGAACACTGAAGCTTTCTTT.

This clonotype appeared a few times. The V call is TRBV15, the J call TRBJ2-2; D gene unclear. The CDR3 runs to 14 residues. Germline values: CDR1 LNHNV, CDR2 YYDKDF (reference sequence). The germline V and J ends were trimmed by 3 bases and 0 bases, with 5 bases remaining between them. DNA of the CDR3: TGTGCCACCAGCAGGGCCTCGAACACCGGGGAGCTGTTTTTT. Encoded protein: CATSRASNTGELFF.

V and J are TRBV12-3 or TRBV12-4 and TRBJ2-5; the match to TRBD1 covers 7 bases. This CDR3 has 14 residues. The V gene end was trimmed by 2 bases and the J gene end by 4 bases; junction bases not matched to a gene: 4. The CDR3 DNA reads TGTGCCAGCAGTTTAAGGGGGCCAGGAGAGACCCAGTACTTC. This gives the protein CASSLRGPGETQYF.

The rearrangement uses TRBV20-1 and TRBJ2-7, with a tentative D call TRBD1 (6 bases). The CDR3 consists of 15 residues. Trimming shortened V by 1 base and J by 5 bases, and 18 bases separated the two germline ends. CDR1 DFQATT and CDR2 SNEGSKA come from the germline V gene (reference sequence). CDR3 nucleotides: TGCAGTGCTAGAGGTCCGGGACAAGGACCTAACGAGCAGTACTTC. Translated, it gives CSARGPGQGPNEQYF.

Written as DNA, the CDR3 is TGCGCCAGCAGCTGGGGCTCCAGGGGGAGGAGTGAAAAACTGTTTTTT. Its protein product is CASSWGSRGRSEKLFF. V usage is TRBV5-1 and J usage is TRBJ1-4; 7 bases match TRBD1. The CDR3 contains 16 residues. The germline V gene has CDR1 SGHRS and CDR2 YFSETQ. V trimming: 3 bases; J trimming: 7 bases; junction bases outside the gene matches: 12.

This chain links TRBV18 with TRBJ2-7; 10 nucleotides match TRBD1. Germline-derived CDR1 and CDR2 are KGHSH and LQKENI. This CDR3 comprises 15 residues. The V gene end was trimmed by 3 bases and the J gene end by 6 bases; junction bases not matched to a gene: 8. The CDR3 sequence: CASSPPGTGVSEQYF. The CDR3 DNA reads as TGTGCCAGCTCACCGCCCGGGACAGGGGTCTCCGAGCAGTACTTC.

The chain combines TRBV30 with TRBJ2-5, with a possible D match to TRBD2 (5 bases). V gave up 1 base and J gave up 5 bases, with 17 bases separating them. CDR1 and CDR2 (germline): GTSNPN, SVGIG (reference sequence). The CDR3 totals 15 residues. CDR3 sequence: CAWSEIFLASETQYF. The CDR3 coding sequence is TGTGCCTGGAGTGAAATTTTCCTAGCATCCGAGACCCAGTACTTC.

The gene calls are TRBV19 and TRBJ1-5; no definite D call. Trimming cost V 6 bases and J 1 base, with 19 bases left between them. CDR3 length equals 17 residues. CDR1 is LNHDA and CDR2 is SQIVND in the germline V gene (reference sequence). CDR3 amino acids: CASSHPLWGLSNQPQHF. CDR3 DNA: TGTGCCAGTAGCCACCCGTTATGGGGTCTGAGCAATCAGCCCCAGCATTTT.

In its sample, this clonotype was seen a few times. The chain couples TRBV20-1 to TRBJ2-7; TRBD2 matches 7 bases. Trimming took 3 bases from V and 0 from J; bases not matched to a gene: 11. CDR3 size: 16 residues. The germline V gene has CDR1 DFQATT and CDR2 SNEGSKA (reference sequence). The CDR3 DNA follows: TGCAGTGCTAGGATTTCGGGGGGTACTCTCTCCTACGAGCAGTACTTC. This sequence encodes CSARISGGTLSYEQYF.

This clonotype was observed a handful of times. CDR3 DNA: TGCGCCAGCAGCAGAGGGACCTTACAGGATACGCAGTATTTT. Translation: CASSRGTLQDTQYF. The chain combines TRBV4-1 with TRBJ2-3, with D possibly being TRBD1 or TRBD2 (5 bases each). The germline CDR1 and CDR2 sequences are MGHRA and YSYEKL. This CDR3 is 14 amino acids long. Between the trimmed V and J ends, which lost 5 bases and 6 bases, there was a span of 15 bases.

The V and J genes are TRBV5-4 and TRBJ2-7, with TRBD2 identical over 8 bases. Germline trimming cut 4 bases from V and 5 bases from J; bases unmatched to any gene: 11. This CDR3 contains 15 residues. Per the germline V gene, CDR1 is SGHNT and CDR2 is YYREEE (reference sequence). CDR3 in DNA: TGTGCCAGCAGCCCGGGGGGGATAGGTTCCGACGAGCAGTACTTC. Translating gives CASSPGGIGSDEQYF.